The next 24 T cell receptor beta chains were all read from a single sample in a study of T cell clonality in common variable immunodeficiency. Regarding the study as a whole: Fewer deletions and N-nucleotide insertions were reportedly seen in common variable immunodeficiency TCR beta sequences.

Their recognized antigens are unknown. Sequenced by immunoSEQ multiplex PCR; TCRdb stores in-frame clones only, minus some. The record shows tens of thousands of clones for this sample, with no singletons present. Sequencing was carried out using peripheral blood mononuclear cells. The receptor source for this set is a human donor with common variable immunodeficiency.

There are a few counts of this clone. The sequence runs out 3 residues before the end of the CDR3; the remainder is reconstructed from the germline J gene. The chain links TRBV18 to TRBJ2-2, with TRBD2 matching 14 bases. The germline CDR1 and CDR2 sequences are KGHSH and LQKENI. V was clipped by 3 bases and J by 4 bases; unmatched bases: 1. The CDR3 totals 16 residues. The sequenced part of the CDR3 DNA is TGTGCCAGCTCACCGACTAGCGGGAGGGCCACCGGGGAG. Translation: CASSPTSGRATGE. The full-length CDR3 reads as CASSPTSGRATGELFF.

This clone was counted ten times or more. The read gets to within 3 residues of the CDR3 end, and the germline J gene fills in the rest. The rearrangement joins TRBV7-2 to TRBJ2-7; TRBD2 matches 8 bases. CDR1 and CDR2 from the germline V gene are SGHTA and FQGNSA. This CDR3 region has 15 residues. V trimming: 1 base; J trimming: 2 bases; junction bases outside the gene matches: 4. CDR3 protein: CASSLGLAGTYEQYF. The CDR3 bases that were read are TGTGCCAGCAGCTTAGGTTTAGCGGGAACCTACGAG.

On this clone itself: The read falls 3 residues short of the CDR3 end, and the missing part is taken from the germline J gene. V gene TRBV5-3 combines with J gene TRBJ2-2; a possible D gene is TRBD2 (5 bases). TRBV5-3 is treated as an ORF (open reading frame) with a function not yet certain. The CDR3 totals 16 residues. V was trimmed by 4 bases and J by 0 bases, leaving 13 bases between them. CDR3 sequence reads: CARSHGLPTNTGELFF. CDR3 DNA, as far as it was read: TGTGCCAGAAGCCATGGACTCCCGACGAACACCGGGGAG.

Notes on this clone: The read stops 3 residues short of the end of the CDR3; the missing end is completed from the germline J gene. The V and J genes are TRBV5-1 and TRBJ2-5; no clear D gene. V shed 1 base and J shed 5 bases, with 15 bases lying between them. Germline CDR1 reads SGHRS; CDR2 reads YFSETQ. This CDR3 spans 15 amino acids. The sequenced part of the CDR3 DNA is TGCGCCAGCAGCTTGTATTCGGGTTTGCAGGAGACC. This codes for CASSLYSGLQET. The full CDR3 protein reads CASSLYSGLQETQYF.

This clone was seen a handful of times. The read comes to an end 3 residues before the CDR3 does, leaving the germline J gene to fill in the end. The rearrangement uses TRBV2 and TRBJ2-1; 8 bases map to TRBD2. Germline V gene lookup returns CDR1 SNHLY and CDR2 FYNNEI. V lost 6 bases and J lost 8; bases outside the gene matches: 12. This CDR3 has 15 residues. This CDR3 reads CASRDLTSGRDEQFF. Incomplete CDR3 DNA: TGTGCCAGCAGGGATCTCACTAGCGGACGGGATGAG.

This clone was picked up a small number of times. Here the CDR3 reads CASSLGGQGYEQYF. The covered CDR3 bases are TGTGCCAGCAGCTTAGGGGGACAGGGATACGAG. The rearrangement links TRBV7-3 to TRBJ2-7; 9 nucleotides line up with TRBD1. Read sequence stops 3 residues before the CDR3 end, and the germline J gene provides the missing end. Germline lookup yields CDR1 SGHTA and CDR2 FQGTGA. Trimming at V came to 2 bases and at J to 4 bases, leaving 3 bases not matched to a gene. This CDR3 is built from 14 residues.

Notes on this clone: An end of the junction differs from the germline gene, which may be a read error. The sequence runs out 3 residues before the end of the CDR3; the remainder is reconstructed from the germline J gene. The chain combines TRBV7-9 with TRBJ2-3; no clear D gene. The germline V gene has CDR1 SEHNR and CDR2 FQNEAQ (reference sequence). This CDR3 region has 14 residues. CDR3 DNA, as far as it was read: TGTTCCAGCAGCCCTACGAGCGGCACAGATACG. It specifies CSSSPTSGTDT. The entire CDR3 protein reads CSSSPTSGTDTQYF.

The sample holds many counts of this clone. The identical CDR3 is also encoded by other nucleotide sequences in the sample. The covered CDR3 bases are TGTGCCAGCAGTGACGGGGAACCGGGACTAGCGGGAGTTTATGAG. This sequence encodes CASSDGEPGLAGVYE. The full CDR3 protein reads CASSDGEPGLAGVYEQFF. The chain employs TRBV6-4 and TRBJ2-1; TRBD2 matches at 14 bases. The CDR3 is cut off 3 residues early in the read; its end comes from the germline J gene. The germline V gene has CDR1 MRHNA and CDR2 SNTAGT. The CDR3 is 18 amino acids. The J segment lost 8 bases and the V segment lost 2 bases, leaving 11 bases of the junction unmatched.

The table lists this clone with a few counts. The missing CDR3 end, 3 residues past where the read stops, is filled in from the germline J gene. This chain connects TRBV30 to TRBJ2-2, with 9 positions matching TRBD1. The CDR3 covers 17 residues. The V gene end was trimmed by 0 bases and the J gene end by 4 bases; junction bases not matched to a gene: 9. Germline lookup yields CDR1 GTSNPN and CDR2 SVGIG (reference sequence). The CDR3 sequence: CAWSVSPGQGPTGELFF. The CDR3 DNA, read in part, is TGTGCCTGGAGTGTATCCCCGGGACAGGGACCCACCGGGGAG.

With regard to this clone: The read halts 3 residues ahead of the CDR3 end, with the missing end drawn from the germline J gene. V gene TRBV7-9 combines with J gene TRBJ1-3; 7 nucleotides agree with TRBD1. J was trimmed by 3 bases and V by 7 bases; bases with no gene match: 6. From germline, CDR1 is SEHNR and CDR2 FQNEAQ (reference sequence). CDR3 size: 14 residues. The DNA read from the CDR3 is TGTGCCAGCATCCTTGACAGGGATGGAAACACC. Protein sequence: CASILDRDGNT. The full-length CDR3 reads as CASILDRDGNTIYF.

This clone was observed at least ten times. Sequencing ends 3 residues short of the CDR3 end; the germline J gene provides the rest. This sequence joins TRBV5-1 and TRBJ1-1; D ambiguous. The germline V gene has CDR1 SGHRS and CDR2 YFSETQ. CDR3 length equals 14 residues. With 1 base removed from V and 0 bases from J, the gap between germline ends came to 7 bases. The CDR3 sequence: CASSLTVLNTEAFF. The part of the CDR3 DNA that was read is TGCGCCAGCAGCTTGACAGTTCTGAACACTGAA.

This clone appeared a few times. A read error may account for a junction end that differs from germline. The read halts 3 residues ahead of the CDR3 end, with the missing end drawn from the germline J gene. This chain links TRBV20-1 with TRBJ1-5; tentative D call: TRBD1 (5 bases). The CDR3 runs to 15 residues. The germline CDR1 and CDR2 sequences are DFQATT and SNEGSKA (reference sequence). The DNA read from the CDR3 is TGCAGTGCTAGTGCCCGGGGGGATAGCAAGCAGCCC. Protein product: CSASARGDSKQP. The full-length CDR3 reads as CSASARGDSKQPQHF.

This clone was detected many times. Read data end 3 residues before the CDR3 end; the end is taken from the germline J gene. The chain joins TRBV5-4 to TRBJ2-7; D might be TRBD1 (5 bases). V shed 0 bases and J shed 5 bases, with 12 bases lying between them. In germline, CDR1 is SGHNT, CDR2 YYREEE (reference sequence). This CDR3 has 14 residues. This chain's CDR3 is CASSLGRRGDEQYF. The sequenced CDR3 bases are TGTGCCAGCAGCTTGGGACGAAGGGGCGACGAG. The full variable domain, with the rest looked up from reference TRBV5-4 and TRBJ2-7, is ETGVTQSPTHLIKTRGQQVTLRCSSQSGHNTVSWYQQALGQGPQFIFQYYREEENGRGNFPPRFSGLQFPNYSSELNVNALELDDSALYLCASSLGRRGDEQYFGPGTRLTVT.

By share of the sample, this clone is medium-sized. The read ends 3 residues before the CDR3 terminus; that terminus is restored from the germline J gene. The chain has TRBV28 and TRBJ1-5, with a tentative D call TRBD1 (6 bases). The CDR3 is 15 residues long. Germline V gene data show CDR1 as MDHEN and CDR2 as SYDVKM. Trimming stripped 6 bases from V and 3 bases from J, with 15 bases between. The CDR3 sequence is CASRARTASNQPQHF. Partial CDR3 DNA: TGTGCCAGCAGAGCCAGGACAGCCTCCAATCAGCCC.

Regarding this clone: The read falls 3 residues short of the CDR3 end, and the missing part is taken from the germline J gene. J is TRBJ2-1 and V is TRBV20-1; D perhaps matches TRBD1 (6 bases). Trimming cost V 5 bases and J 2 bases, with 16 bases left between them. The CDR3 has 15 residues. The germline V gene encodes CDR1 DFQATT and CDR2 SNEGSKA (reference sequence). CDR3 DNA, as far as it was read: TGCAGTGCTCGGACAGCTACCTCCCCCTACAATGAG. Protein sequence: CSARTATSPYNE. The whole CDR3 protein is CSARTATSPYNEQFF.

This clone was seen many times. The read is 3 residues too short to cover the CDR3 end, so that end is filled in from the germline J gene. This chain links TRBV11-3 with TRBJ1-5; 8 bases line up with TRBD1. The V gene's germline CDR1 is SGHNT and CDR2 YENEEA. The CDR3 has 14 residues. Trimming removed 6 bases from V and 4 bases from J; junction bases left unmatched: 5. This CDR3 reads CASRPGGENQPQHF. The sequenced part of the CDR3 DNA is TGTGCCAGCAGACCAGGGGGCGAGAATCAGCCC.

This clone was counted ten times or more. The CDR3 extends 3 residues past the end of the read, so its final part is completed from the germline J gene. The V gene is TRBV5-1, the J gene TRBJ1-1, with D perhaps matching TRBD1 (5 bases). CDR3 length: 15 amino acids. The V and J ends lost 5 bases and 0 bases respectively, with 14 bases between them. The V gene's germline CDR1 is SGHRS and CDR2 YFSETQ. The CDR3 sequence is CASRVTAPLNTEAFF. Incomplete CDR3 DNA: TGCGCCAGCAGGGTGACAGCCCCCTTGAACACTGAA.

This clone came up many times. The read ends 3 residues shy of where the CDR3 ends; the end is completed using the germline J gene. The V call is TRBV30, the J call TRBJ2-2; 10 bases align to TRBD2. Germline trimming cut 3 bases from V and 3 bases from J; bases unmatched to any gene: 4. Per germline, CDR1 GTSNPN and CDR2 SVGIG (reference sequence). The CDR3 extends over 15 amino acids. CDR3 loop: CAWSTGTSDTGELFF. CDR3 DNA (partial): TGTGCCTGGAGCACCGGGACTAGCGACACCGGGGAG.

This clone was seen a handful of times. The CDR3 extends 3 residues past the end of the read, so its final part is completed from the germline J gene. This rearrangement joins TRBV7-9 to TRBJ2-1, with TRBD2 matching over 7 bases. The CDR3 has 14 amino acids. Looked up from germline, CDR1 is SEHNR and CDR2 is FQNEAQ (reference sequence). V shed 1 base, J shed 4 bases, and the junction held 1 base outside the gene matches. The DNA read from the CDR3 is TGTGCCAGCAGCTTAGGTAGCGGGTACAATGAG. Translated, it gives CASSLGSGYNE. The whole CDR3 region reads CASSLGSGYNEQFF.

The CDR3 region is CAFQKGGRALGGSYEQYF. The CDR3 DNA, read in part, is TGTGCCTTCCAAAAGGGCGGGAGGGCCTTAGGAGGCTCCTACGAG. The V and J genes are TRBV30 and TRBJ2-7, with 9 bases identical to TRBD2. The read falls 3 residues short of the CDR3 end, and the missing part is taken from the germline J gene. This CDR3 has 18 residues. With 7 bases clipped from V and 0 bases from J, the junction kept 19 bases outside the gene matches. CDR1 GTSNPN and CDR2 SVGIG come from the germline V gene (reference sequence).

This clone came up a few times. The CDR3 end is not reached by the read, which stops 3 residues before it; the germline J gene fills it in. The rearrangement joins TRBV7-8 to TRBJ1-5; a possible D gene is TRBD1 (5 bases). There are 15 residues in the CDR3. Per the germline V gene, CDR1 is SGHVS and CDR2 is FQNEAQ. The germline V and J ends were trimmed by 5 bases and 4 bases, with 15 bases remaining between them. Incomplete CDR3 DNA: TGTGCCAGCAGCCCACTCATCCAGGGTAATCAGCCC. Its translation is CASSPLIQGNQP. The whole CDR3 is CASSPLIQGNQPQHF. The whole variable domain, remainder taken from reference TRBV7-8 and TRBJ1-5, is GAGVSQSPRYKVAKRGQDVALRCDPISGHVSLFWYQQALGQGPEFLTYFQNEAQLDKSGLPSDRFFAERPEGSVSTLKIQRTQQEDSAVYLCASSPLIQGNQPQHFGDGTRLSIL.

This clone was detected only a few times. Read data end 3 residues before the CDR3 end; the end is taken from the germline J gene. This chain uses TRBV2 with TRBJ2-7; the D is unclear. V was clipped by 6 bases and J by 4 bases, with 10 bases between them. The CDR3 covers 12 residues. Germline CDR1 is SNHLY and CDR2 is FYNNEI. The CDR3 DNA, read in part, is TGTGCCAGCAGGGAACGCGGATACGAG. This sequence encodes CASRERGYE. The whole CDR3 reads CASRERGYEQYF. Complete variable domain (other parts from reference TRBV2 and TRBJ2-7): EPEVTQTPSHQVTQMGQEVILRCVPISNHLYFYWYRQILGQKVEFLVSFYNNEISEKSEIFDDQFSVERPDGSNFTLKIRSTKLEDSAMYFCASRERGYEQYFGPGTRLTVT.

This clone was detected only a few times. The covered CDR3 bases are TGTGCCAGTAGTCCCTGGGGAGCGGGAGTCACAGATACG. Translation gives CASSPWGAGVTDT. The whole CDR3 region reads CASSPWGAGVTDTQYF. V and J are TRBV19 and TRBJ2-3, with TRBD2 identical over 8 bases. The CDR3 is cut off 3 residues early in the read; its end comes from the germline J gene. The CDR3 runs 16 residues. Germline V gene data show CDR1 as LNHDA and CDR2 as SQIVND (reference sequence). V lost 5 bases, J lost 2 bases, and 9 bases stayed unmatched. Variable domain in full (rest from reference TRBV19 and TRBJ2-3): DGGITQSPKYLFRKEGQNVTLSCEQNLNHDAMYWYRQDPGQGLRLIYYSQIVNDFQKGDIAEGYSVSREKKESFPLTVTSAQKNPTAFYLCASSPWGAGVTDTQYFGPGTRLTVL.

This clone appeared many times. The sequence runs out 3 residues before the end of the CDR3; the remainder is reconstructed from the germline J gene. The chain has TRBV19 and TRBJ2-3, with 12 nucleotides matching TRBD2. V shed 3 bases, J shed 0 bases, and the junction held 4 bases outside the gene matches. The CDR3 contains 17 residues. Germline assignment: CDR1 LNHDA and CDR2 SQIVND (reference sequence). This chain's CDR3 is CASSMLAGGYSTDTQYF. The sequenced CDR3 bases are TGTGCCAGTAGTATGCTAGCGGGAGGGTATAGCACAGATACG.